This TCR beta chain was observed in a study of neurological immune-mediated disorders. V lost 4 bases to trimming and J lost 0 bases, with 7 bases between them. The CDR3 has 14 residues. Germline CDR1 and CDR2: SEHNR and FQNEAQ (reference sequence). The cDNA was synthesized by 5'RACE incorporating 10-nucleotide random UMIs. Each sequencing run yielded over 160 million TCR-beta sequences from 15-18 subjects. MiXCR was run by TCRdb on the 5' RACE reads, yielding one entry per CDR3 protein. The sample yields under 85,000 distinct CDR3 sequences, over 9% seen once. This TCR came from a man aged 35 to 55 in good health. The rearrangement uses TRBV7-9 and TRBJ1-5, with D possibly matching TRBD1 (5 bases). Material for sequencing was PBMCs. The CDR3 protein is CASSSRDSNQPQHF. The CDR3 coding sequence is TGTGCCAGCAGCTCCAGGGATAGCAATCAGCCCCAGCATTTT.